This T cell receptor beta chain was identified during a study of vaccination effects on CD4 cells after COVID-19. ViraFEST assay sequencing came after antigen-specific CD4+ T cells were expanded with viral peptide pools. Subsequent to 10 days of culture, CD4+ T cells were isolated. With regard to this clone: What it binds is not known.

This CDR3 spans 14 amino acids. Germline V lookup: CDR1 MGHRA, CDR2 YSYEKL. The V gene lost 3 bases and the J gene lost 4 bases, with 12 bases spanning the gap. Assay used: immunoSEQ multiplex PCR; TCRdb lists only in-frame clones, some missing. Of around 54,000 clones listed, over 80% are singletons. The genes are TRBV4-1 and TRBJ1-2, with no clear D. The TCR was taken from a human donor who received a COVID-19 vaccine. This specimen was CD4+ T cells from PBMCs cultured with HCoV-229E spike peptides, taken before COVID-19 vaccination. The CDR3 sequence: CASSQGISGYGYTF. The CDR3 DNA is TGCGCCAGCAGCCAGGGCATTAGTGGCTATGGCTACACCTTC.